Presented here are 29 T cell receptor beta chains from one specimen sequenced in a study of cytotoxic CD8 clonotypes in ibrutinib-treated CLL. Measured with immunoSEQ multiplex PCR; TCRdb has only the in-frame clones, and not every one. The data contain 300,000 to 400,000 clones, approximately 67% of them singletons. This specimen consisted of PBMCs, obtained after 36 months of ibrutinib treatment. The source of these receptors is a human donor with chronic lymphocytic leukemia.

This clone was seen only once. V gene TRBV6-1 combines with J gene TRBJ1-2; D remains ambiguous. There are 12 residues in the CDR3. Per the germline V gene, CDR1 is MNHNS and CDR2 is SASEGT. Deletions cut 6 bases from V and 2 bases from J, with 7 bases between. CDR3 DNA: TGTGCCAGCAGGGAACCCAACTATGGCTACACCTTC. It yields the protein CASREPNYGYTF.

This chain connects TRBV28 to TRBJ2-7, with no clear D. Between the trimmed V and J ends, which lost 7 bases and 2 bases, there was a span of 18 bases. CDR3 length equals 15 residues. CDR1 and CDR2 (germline): MDHEN, SYDVKM. CDR3 residues: CASTTRQPRAYEQYF. DNA of the CDR3: TGTGCCAGCACAACAAGACAACCCCGGGCCTACGAGCAGTACTTC. Combining the CDR3 with reference TRBV28 and TRBJ2-7 gives the whole variable domain DVKVTQSSRYLVKRTGEKVFLECVQDMDHENMFWYRQDPGLGLRLIYFSYDVKMKEKGDIPEGYSVSREKKERFSLILESASTNQTSMYLCASTTRQPRAYEQYFGPGTRLTVT.

The CDR3 region has the DNA TGTGCCAGAAGCTCCACCACGGGGGATGGGCGGGGGGAGCAGTTCTTC. This encodes CARSSTTGDGRGEQFF. The chain combines TRBV5-3 with TRBJ2-1; 7 bases are a match to TRBD2. TRBV5-3 falls under the ORF class, with uncertain function. V was pared by 3 bases and J by 10 bases, with 16 bases of the junction left unmatched. The CDR3 loop spans 16 amino acids.

This sequence joins TRBV29-1 and TRBJ2-5, with D maybe TRBD1 (6 bases). This CDR3 comprises 18 residues. Germline V gene data show CDR1 as SQVTM and CDR2 as ANQGSEA. Trimming removed 5 bases from V and 1 base from J, with 26 bases in between. The CDR3 sequence: CSVKGTPNVPTIQETQYF. CDR3 bases: TGCAGCGTTAAGGGGACACCAAACGTCCCAACGATCCAAGAGACCCAGTACTTC.

This chain joins TRBV4-3 and TRBJ2-1, with D possibly TRBD1 on 5 matching bases. The CDR3 loop spans 15 amino acids. Germline assignment: CDR1 LGHNA and CDR2 YSLEER. The V end was cut by 0 bases, the J end by 7 bases, with 13 bases between. The CDR3 DNA reads as TGCGCCAGCAGCCAAGAGGTCAGGGTTGGGAATGAGCAGTTCTTC. Residues: CASSQEVRVGNEQFF.

J is TRBJ1-6 and V is TRBV6-8; D call uncertain. Germline loops: CDR1 MNHGY, CDR2 SAAAGT. Trimming shortened V by 9 bases and J by 3 bases, and 15 bases separated the two germline ends. CDR3 length: 15 amino acids. This CDR3 reads CARTWGGGYNSPLHF. CDR3 sequence (DNA): TGTGCCAGGACCTGGGGAGGCGGCTATAATTCACCCCTCCACTTT.

This clone has just one count. The chain employs TRBV6-5 and TRBJ2-1, with D unresolved. Trimming cost V 2 bases and J 9 bases, with 11 bases left between them. The CDR3 is 13 residues long. Germline V gene lookup returns CDR1 MNHEY and CDR2 SVGAGI. CDR3 loop: CASSYTPVGEQFF. The CDR3 nucleotides read TGTGCCAGCAGTTACACCCCCGTAGGTGAGCAGTTCTTC.

This sequence joins TRBV27 and TRBJ2-4; 8 nucleotides match TRBD2. The CDR3 has 17 amino acids. V trimming: 3 bases; J trimming: 1 base; junction bases outside the gene matches: 8. Germline CDR1 MNHEY, CDR2 SMNVEV (reference sequence). CDR3 in DNA: TGTGCCAGCAGTTTGGGATACGGCGGGAGGGCCAAAAACATTCAGTACTTC. It yields the protein CASSLGYGGRAKNIQYF.

The chain carries TRBV29-1 and TRBJ1-1, with no clear D. The CDR3 consists of 10 residues. Germline CDR1 and CDR2: SQVTM and ANQGSEA. Trimming took 0 bases from V and 8 from J, leaving 4 bases between them. The CDR3 coding sequence is TGCAGCGTTGAAGATCAAGAAGCTTTCTTT. This encodes CSVEDQEAFF.

The V call is TRBV5-4, the J call TRBJ2-5; 7 bases are shared with TRBD1. This CDR3 has 14 residues. The junction had 5 bases not matched to a gene; V was cut back by 4 bases and J by 2 bases. The germline V gene encodes CDR1 SGHNT and CDR2 YYREEE (reference sequence). CDR3 bases: TGTGCCAGCAGCCCGGGACAGTTACAAGAGACCCAGTACTTC. This codes for CASSPGQLQETQYF.

This chain joins TRBV28 and TRBJ1-2; 10 nucleotides agree with TRBD1. The CDR3 sequence is 14 residues long. The germline CDR1 and CDR2 sequences are MDHEN and SYDVKM. J lost 4 bases, V lost 5 bases, and 4 bases had no gene match. The CDR3 region is CASSRGQGTYGYTF. CDR3 bases: TGTGCCAGCAGTAGGGGACAGGGGACCTATGGCTACACCTTC.

The chain uses TRBV27 and TRBJ1-6; D not resolved. This CDR3 has 15 residues. From germline, CDR1 is MNHEY and CDR2 SMNVEV (reference sequence). Between the trimmed V and J ends, which lost 0 bases and 7 bases, there was a span of 10 bases. The CDR3 DNA reads TGTGCCAGCAGTTTATCGTCAGGCAGCAATTCACCCCTCCACTTT. Protein product: CASSLSSGSNSPLHF.

In this sample, this clone turned up a few times. J is TRBJ1-6 and V is TRBV2; maybe TRBD1 (5 bases). CDR1 is SNHLY, CDR2 FYNNEI, per germline. V lost 7 bases to trimming and J lost 5 bases, with 15 bases between them. The CDR3 totals 15 residues. DNA of the CDR3: TGTGCCAGCATGCTGGTTGGGGGGAATAATTCACCCCTCCACTTT. Its translation is CASMLVGGNNSPLHF. The entire variable domain, with the rest obtained from reference TRBV2 and TRBJ1-6, is as follows: EPEVTQTPSHQVTQMGQEVILRCVPISNHLYFYWYRQILGQKVEFLVSFYNNEISEKSEIFDDQFSVERPDGSNFTLKIRSTKLEDSAMYFCASMLVGGNNSPLHFGNGTRLTVT.

This clone was seen a handful of times. V and J are TRBV2 and TRBJ1-6; perhaps TRBD1 as D (5 bases). The CDR3 loop spans 16 amino acids. V was shortened by 3 bases and J by 6 bases, with 15 bases between the two germline ends. Germline V gives CDR1 SNHLY, CDR2 FYNNEI. The CDR3 reads CASSDPIWGSNSPLHF. The CDR3 nucleotides are TGTGCCAGCAGTGATCCTATTTGGGGCTCTAATTCACCCCTCCACTTT.

This chain joins TRBV10-2 and TRBJ1-1; the D gene is possibly TRBD1 (5 bases). V lost 6 bases and J 0 bases, leaving 14 bases between the germline ends. There are 15 residues in the CDR3. The V gene's germline CDR1 is WSHSY and CDR2 SAAADI. CDR3 region: CASRDRRELNTEAFF. CDR3 coding DNA: TGCGCCAGCAGGGACCGCAGGGAGCTGAACACTGAAGCTTTCTTT.

In this sample, this clone turned up once. The rearrangement links TRBV9 to TRBJ2-2; 8 nucleotides agree with TRBD2. The ends lost 4 bases at V and 5 bases at J; junction bases unmatched: 13. Germline loops: CDR1 SGDLS, CDR2 YYNGEE. The CDR3 consists of 17 residues. The CDR3 DNA is TGTGCCAGCAGCTTTACCACGGCGGGAGGCGGGACCGGGGAGCTGTTTTTT. Amino acid sequence: CASSFTTAGGGTGELFF. Looking up the rest from reference TRBV9 and TRBJ2-2 gives the full variable domain: DSGVTQTPKHLITATGQRVTLRCSPRSGDLSVYWYQQSLDQGLQFLIQYYNGEERAKGNILERFSAQQFPDLHSELNLSSLELGDSALYFCASSFTTAGGGTGELFFGEGSRLTVL.

This clone appeared a few times. V is TRBV5-1 and J is TRBJ2-5; TRBD2 might be the D (6 bases). V lost 6 bases to trimming and J lost 5 bases, with 14 bases between them. CDR3 length: 13 residues. Germline V lookup: CDR1 SGHRS, CDR2 YFSETQ. The CDR3 loop reads CASTTGARETQYF. Written as DNA, the CDR3 is TGCGCCAGCACGACGGGAGCTAGGGAGACCCAGTACTTC.

The chain employs TRBV5-6 and TRBJ2-4; possibly TRBD1 or TRBD2 for D (5 bases each). Germline-derived CDR1 and CDR2 are SGHDT and YYEEEE. Trimming left V 2 bases short and J 6 bases short, with 9 bases between. The CDR3 runs to 13 residues. The CDR3 here is CASSFGGGNIQYF. CDR3 in DNA: TGTGCCAGCAGCTTCGGTGGGGGAAACATTCAGTACTTC.

The V call is TRBV28, the J call TRBJ2-7, with TRBD1 identical over 7 bases. The CDR3 covers 12 residues. V trimming: 5 bases; J trimming: 4 bases; junction bases outside the gene matches: 2. Germline values: CDR1 MDHEN, CDR2 SYDVKM. CDR3: CASSMTGYEQYF. The DNA of the CDR3 is TGTGCCAGCAGTATGACAGGGTACGAGCAGTACTTC.

This clone has just one count. V and J are TRBV5-1 and TRBJ1-2, with D perhaps matching TRBD1 (6 bases). The CDR3 totals 16 residues. The V gene's germline CDR1 is SGHRS and CDR2 YFSETQ. The V end was cut by 6 bases, the J end by 4 bases, with 22 bases between. The CDR3 bases are TGCGCCAGCACCCTGGATGGACAGCGGGACCTCTATGGCTACACCTTC. It translates to CASTLDGQRDLYGYTF.

This clone turned up a few times. The chain joins TRBV29-1 to TRBJ2-7, with 7 bases that match TRBD2. The length of the CDR3 is 12 residues. Germline CDR1 SQVTM, CDR2 ANQGSEA. Trimming took 6 bases from V and 6 from J; bases not matched to a gene: 8. The CDR3 sequence: CSVRPGGGEQYF. The CDR3 DNA reads as TGCAGCGTCCGCCCGGGAGGTGGCGAGCAGTACTTC.

This CDR3 is CASSESGPSFTLTDTQYF. DNA for the CDR3: TGTGCCAGCAGTGAATCAGGACCTAGTTTCACCCTAACAGATACGCAGTATTTT. The V and J genes are TRBV25-1 and TRBJ2-3, with unresolved D. CDR1 and CDR2 from the germline V gene are MGHDK and SYGVNS. The CDR3 loop spans 18 amino acids. Trimming took 1 base from V and 3 from J, leaving 20 bases between them.

The DNA for the CDR3 is TGTGCCAGCAGCTTGGAGGGGGGGAGCCCTCCCCCTAATGAAAAACTGTTTTTT. It specifies CASSLEGGSPPPNEKLFF. The genes are TRBV11-2 and TRBJ1-4; possibly TRBD1 for D (6 bases). CDR1 is SGHAT and CDR2 is FQNNGV in the germline V gene. The CDR3 contains 18 residues. Trimming removed 3 bases from V and 3 bases from J, with 20 bases in between.

The chain links TRBV5-1 to TRBJ2-5; D perhaps matches TRBD2 (6 bases). CDR1 and CDR2 (germline): SGHRS, YFSETQ. This CDR3 is 15 amino acids long. Trimming shortened V by 0 bases and J by 4 bases, and 13 bases separated the two germline ends. The CDR3 DNA follows: TGCGCCAGCAGCTTGGATCTAGCGCGGGGAGAGACCCAGTACTTC. As protein: CASSLDLARGETQYF.

This clone was counted a single time. V usage is TRBV19 and J usage is TRBJ2-3, with unresolved D. Germline V lookup: CDR1 LNHDA, CDR2 SQIVND (reference sequence). The CDR3 consists of 13 residues. V dropped 3 bases and J dropped 0 bases, with 4 bases sitting between them. The DNA of the CDR3 is TGTGCCAGTAGTATGGCCAGCACAGATACGCAGTATTTT. As protein: CASSMASTDTQYF.

This chain uses TRBV7-9 with TRBJ1-6, with a weak D call TRBD1 (5 bases). Per germline, CDR1 SEHNR and CDR2 FQNEAQ (reference sequence). The CDR3 runs 16 residues. V lost 5 bases to trimming and J lost 7 bases, with 18 bases between them. The CDR3 DNA reads as TGTGCCAGCAGCGGAACGGACATAACAGCGAATTCACCCCTCCACTTT. Amino acids: CASSGTDITANSPLHF.

The chain joins TRBV6-1 to TRBJ1-2; D not resolved. Trimming took off 3 bases at V and 4 bases at J, with 9 bases between the two ends. This CDR3 is built from 13 residues. Germline assignment: CDR1 MNHNS and CDR2 SASEGT. CDR3 sequence reads: CASSENRFYGYTF. CDR3 bases: TGTGCCAGCAGTGAGAATAGATTCTATGGCTACACCTTC.

The rearrangement links TRBV9 to TRBJ2-3; 7 positions agree with TRBD2. Germline loops: CDR1 SGDLS, CDR2 YYNGEE. With V trimmed by 4 bases and J by 3 bases, 11 bases remained unmatched. The CDR3 is 16 residues long. As DNA, the CDR3 is TGTGCCAGCAGCCCCCTCGCGGGAGCTCCGACAGATACGCAGTATTTT. Translated: CASSPLAGAPTDTQYF.

This chain connects TRBV7-8 to TRBJ2-1, with TRBD1 matching 10 bases. Germline values: CDR1 SGHVS, CDR2 FQNEAQ. Losses at the gene ends were 4 bases for V and 5 bases for J; bases not matched to a gene: 14. The CDR3 loop spans 18 amino acids. The CDR3 region is CASSSKGPDRGRDNEQFF. Written as DNA, the CDR3 is TGTGCCAGCAGCTCTAAGGGGCCCGACAGGGGGCGCGACAATGAGCAGTTCTTC. Drawing the rest from reference TRBV7-8 and TRBJ2-1, the complete variable domain is GAGVSQSPRYKVAKRGQDVALRCDPISGHVSLFWYQQALGQGPEFLTYFQNEAQLDKSGLPSDRFFAERPEGSVSTLKIQRTQQEDSAVYLCASSSKGPDRGRDNEQFFGPGTRLTVL.